This T cell receptor (beta chain) was captured by sequencing in a study of radiation and T cells in renal cell carcinoma. Per germline, CDR1 SNHLY and CDR2 FYNNEI. The CDR3 consists of 12 residues. The V end was cut by 8 bases, the J end by 1 base, with 8 bases between. Time point: blood 4 weeks post-SBRT, at nephrectomy. Specified treatment: 15 Gy SBRT to primary tumor, nephrectomy 4 weeks later. Nephrectomy followed 15 Gy stereotactic body radiation by 4 weeks. TCRdb keeps only in-frame clones here, not all; method: immunoSEQ multiplex PCR. The table includes fewer than 85,000 clones, 80% to 90% detected once.

This receptor was taken from a woman in her 70s with renal cell carcinoma. The genes are TRBV2 and TRBJ1-1; D gene unclear. The specimen comprised blood, sampled from a patient whose treatment included radiotherapy and nephrectomy. The CDR3 coding sequence is TGTGCCAGCGCCTGGGGGAACACTGAAGCTTTCTTT. Protein product: CASAWGNTEAFF.